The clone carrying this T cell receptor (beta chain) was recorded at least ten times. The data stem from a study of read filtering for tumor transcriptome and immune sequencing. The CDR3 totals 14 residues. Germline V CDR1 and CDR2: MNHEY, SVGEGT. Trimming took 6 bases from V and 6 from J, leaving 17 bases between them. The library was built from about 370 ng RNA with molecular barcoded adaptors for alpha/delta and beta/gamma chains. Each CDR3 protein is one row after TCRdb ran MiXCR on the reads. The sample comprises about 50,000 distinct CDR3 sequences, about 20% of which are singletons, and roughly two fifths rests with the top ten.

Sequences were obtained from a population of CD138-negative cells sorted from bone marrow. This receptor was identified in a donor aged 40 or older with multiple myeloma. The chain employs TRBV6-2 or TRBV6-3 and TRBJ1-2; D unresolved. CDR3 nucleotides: TGTGCCAGCAGACGCCCCCCAGCGGACGATGGCTACACCTTC. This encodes CASRRPPADDGYTF.